This T cell receptor (beta chain) is from a study of T cell responses to AZD1222 COVID-19 vaccine. The method was immunoSEQ multiplex PCR; TCRdb's version includes in-frame clones alone and lacks a portion of them. Among over 110,000 clones listed, over 85% were seen once. Study-wide results and limits: Clonal diversity may have been underestimated, and the donors were mostly white British, with more females than males. Repertoires were collected only later (after the peak T cell response had occurred). CD4 TCRs linked to vaccination spanned spike, dominating at 160-218 and 743-854.

This clone appeared a few times. Its antigen is as yet unknown. Germline values: CDR1 LGHDT, CDR2 YNNKEL (reference sequence). This CDR3 region has 16 residues. With 3 bases removed from V and 0 bases from J, the gap between germline ends came to 14 bases. The sequences come from peripheral blood, collected on day 0 of AZD1222 vaccination. The TCR sequence derives from an adult in good health. The gene calls are TRBV3-1 (or the pseudogene TRBV3-2) and TRBJ1-1, with D possibly being TRBD1 (6 bases). The CDR3, as DNA: TGTGCCAGCAGCCAGAGACAGGAACACATGAACACTGAAGCTTTCTTT. Protein product: CASSQRQEHMNTEAFF.